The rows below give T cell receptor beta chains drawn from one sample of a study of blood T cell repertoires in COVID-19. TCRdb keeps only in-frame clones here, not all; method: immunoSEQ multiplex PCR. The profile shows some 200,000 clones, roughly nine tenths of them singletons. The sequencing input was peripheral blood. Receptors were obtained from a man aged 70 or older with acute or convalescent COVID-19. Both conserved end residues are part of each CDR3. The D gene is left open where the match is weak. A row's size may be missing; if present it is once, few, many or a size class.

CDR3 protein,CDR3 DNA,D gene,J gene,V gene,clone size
CASKILAEETQYF,TGTGCCAGCAAGATTCTAGCGGAAGAGACCCAGTACTTC,TRBD2,TRBJ2-5,TRBV6-5,.
CASSPTGNTNTGELFF,TGTGCCAGCTCACCAACAGGGAACACGAACACCGGGGAGCTGTTTTTT,.,TRBJ2-2,TRBV18,.
CASSLTSARSYEQYF,TGTGCCAGCAGTTTAACTAGCGCGCGGTCTTACGAGCAGTACTTC,TRBD2,TRBJ2-7,TRBV27,.
CASSRGQGMYNEQFF,TGTGCCAGCAGCCGCGGACAGGGGATGTACAATGAGCAGTTCTTC,TRBD1,TRBJ2-1,TRBV5-4,.
CASSVEAGGNTIYF,TGTGCCAGCAGCGTAGAGGCAGGAGGAAACACCATATATTTT,.,TRBJ1-3,TRBV9,.
CASSPPGGRITGELFF,TGTGCCAGCAGCCCCCCTGGGGGCAGGATAACCGGGGAGCTGTTTTTT,.,TRBJ2-2,TRBV11-2,few
CASSFGTGDSSEQYF,TGTGCCAGCAGCTTCGGGACAGGGGATTCCTCCGAGCAGTACTTC,TRBD1,TRBJ2-7,TRBV7-9,.
CASSQAGTGSYEQYF,TGTGCCAGCAGCCAGGCCGGGACAGGGAGCTACGAGCAGTACTTC,TRBD1,TRBJ2-7,TRBV4-2,.
CAISEGSYEQYF,TGTGCCATCAGTGAGGGCAGCTACGAGCAGTACTTC,.,TRBJ2-7,TRBV10-3,.
CASSFGRGANEKLFF,TGCGCCAGCAGCTTCGGGAGGGGAGCTAATGAAAAACTGTTTTTT,.,TRBJ1-4,TRBV5-1,.
CATTATDTHYGYTF,TGTGCCACAACCGCAACGGACACGCACTATGGCTACACCTTC,.,TRBJ1-2,TRBV6-5,.
CASSHHPSSGSSYNEQFF,TGTGCCAGCAGCCACCACCCCTCTAGCGGAAGCTCCTACAATGAGCAGTTCTTC,TRBD2,TRBJ2-1,TRBV14,.
CASSVQGFGSPLHF,TGTGCCAGCAGCGTACAGGGCTTTGGGTCACCCCTCCACTTT,.,TRBJ1-6,TRBV7-2,.
CASSLAAGRGPRELFF,TGTGCCAGCAGCTTAGCTGCCGGCAGGGGGCCTCGGGAGCTGTTTTTT,TRBD1,TRBJ2-2,TRBV7-6,.
CASSTFSYNEQFF,TGCGCCAGCAGCACATTCTCCTACAATGAGCAGTTCTTC,.,TRBJ2-1,TRBV5-1,.
CSVHANRQNTEAFF,TGCAGCGTTCACGCAAACAGGCAGAACACTGAAGCTTTCTTT,.,TRBJ1-1,TRBV29-1,.
CASSVLAETQYF,TGTGCCAGCAGTGTGCTAGCGGAGACCCAGTACTTC,.,TRBJ2-5,TRBV2,.
CASSRHQGETQYF,TGTGCCAGCAGCCGTCATCAGGGGGAGACCCAGTACTTC,.,TRBJ2-5,TRBV7-2,.
CASSLAPASGTGGEQYF,TGTGCCAGCAGTTTAGCCCCGGCTAGCGGGACAGGTGGGGAGCAGTACTTC,.,TRBJ2-7,TRBV28,.
CASSQEGGAGGKLFF,TGTGCCAGCAGCCAAGAAGGGGGGGCCGGGGGAAAACTGTTTTTT,.,TRBJ1-4,TRBV4-2,.
CASTLLRASTTGELFF,TGTGCCAGCACCCTCCTTAGGGCTAGCACCACCGGGGAGCTGTTTTTT,.,TRBJ2-2,TRBV27,.
CASSDGGTNTGELFF,TGTGCCAGCAGTGACGGGGGAACGAACACCGGGGAGCTGTTTTTT,.,TRBJ2-2,TRBV25-1,.
CASSILDRPTGELFF,TGTGCCAGTAGTATATTGGACAGGCCCACCGGGGAGCTGTTTTTT,TRBD1,TRBJ2-2,TRBV19,.
CSVGQGVDQPQHF,TGCAGCGTTGGACAGGGGGTGGACCAGCCCCAGCATTTT,TRBD1,TRBJ1-5,TRBV29-1,.
CAINPSGTGKNTEAFF,TGTGCCATCAATCCCTCCGGGACAGGAAAAAACACTGAAGCTTTCTTT,TRBD1,TRBJ1-1,TRBV10-3,.
CASALRGLFEQYF,TGTGCCAGCGCCCTCAGGGGGTTGTTCGAGCAGTACTTC,TRBD1,TRBJ2-7,TRBV27,.
CSVRTGSSTDTQYF,TGCAGCGTTCGGACAGGTTCTAGCACAGATACGCAGTATTTT,TRBD1,TRBJ2-3,TRBV29-1,.
CASSRAGTVQETQYF,TGTGCCAGCAGCCGCGCAGGGACTGTGCAAGAGACCCAGTACTTC,.,TRBJ2-5,TRBV7-9,.
CASGGTGRGGGYTF,TGTGCCAGCGGTGGAACAGGTCGGGGGGGTGGCTACACCTTC,.,TRBJ1-2,TRBV27,.
CASSQGTGDAYGYTF,TGCGCCAGCAGCCAAGGGACAGGGGATGCCTATGGCTACACCTTC,TRBD1,TRBJ1-2,TRBV4-3,.
CASSLTGTSGGQYF,TGTGCCAGCAGCTTAACTGGGACTAGCGGGGGGCAGTATTTT,TRBD2,TRBJ2-3,TRBV7-3,.
CASSPISVYEQYF,TGTGCCAGCTCACCAATTTCCGTGTACGAGCAGTACTTC,.,TRBJ2-7,TRBV18,.